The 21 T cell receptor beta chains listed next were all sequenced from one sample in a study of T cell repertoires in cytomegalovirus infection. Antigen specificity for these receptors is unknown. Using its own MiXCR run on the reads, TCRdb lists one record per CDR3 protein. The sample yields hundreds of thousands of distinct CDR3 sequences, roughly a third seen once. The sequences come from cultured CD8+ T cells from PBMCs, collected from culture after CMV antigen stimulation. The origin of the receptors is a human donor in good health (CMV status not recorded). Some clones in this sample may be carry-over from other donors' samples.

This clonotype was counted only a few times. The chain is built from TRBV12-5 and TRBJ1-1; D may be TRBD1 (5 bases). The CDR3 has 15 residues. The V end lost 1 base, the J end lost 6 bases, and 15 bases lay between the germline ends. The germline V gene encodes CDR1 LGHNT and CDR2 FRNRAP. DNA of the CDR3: TGTGCTAGTGGTTTGGCAGCGGGACGGACTGCTGAAGCTTTCTTT. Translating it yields CASGLAAGRTAEAFF.

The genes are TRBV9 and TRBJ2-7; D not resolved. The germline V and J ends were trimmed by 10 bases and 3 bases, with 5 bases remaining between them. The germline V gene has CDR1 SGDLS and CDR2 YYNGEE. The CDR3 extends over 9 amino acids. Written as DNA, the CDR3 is TGTGCCTACCTCTACGAGCAGTACGTC. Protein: CAYLYEQYV.

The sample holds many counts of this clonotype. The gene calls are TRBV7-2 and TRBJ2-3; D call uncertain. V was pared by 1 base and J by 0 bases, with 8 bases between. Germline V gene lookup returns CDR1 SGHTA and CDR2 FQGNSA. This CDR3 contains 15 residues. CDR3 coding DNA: TGTGCCAGCAGCTTAGTATTCCTTAGCACAGATACGCAGTATTTT. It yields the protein CASSLVFLSTDTQYF. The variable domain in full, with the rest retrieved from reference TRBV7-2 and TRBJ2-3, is GAGVSQSPSNKVTEKGKDVELRCDPISGHTALYWYRQSLGQGLEFLIYFQGNSAPDKSGLPSDRFSAERTGGSVSTLTIQRTQQEDSAVYLCASSLVFLSTDTQYFGPGTRLTVL.

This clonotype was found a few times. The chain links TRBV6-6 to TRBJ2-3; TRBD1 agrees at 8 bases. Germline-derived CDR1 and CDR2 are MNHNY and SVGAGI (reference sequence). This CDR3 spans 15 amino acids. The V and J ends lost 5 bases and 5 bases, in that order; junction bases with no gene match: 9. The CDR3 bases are TGTGCCAGCAGTACAAGAGTACAGGGGGTAGATACGCAGTATTTT. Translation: CASSTRVQGVDTQYF.

The CDR3 sequence: CASSIGTGGSYGYTF. DNA of the CDR3: TGTGCCAGCAGCATAGGGACAGGGGGAAGCTATGGCTACACCTTC. The V gene is TRBV5-4, the J gene TRBJ1-2, with 11 bases matching TRBD1. The CDR3 spans 15 residues. Looked up from germline, CDR1 is SGHNT and CDR2 is YYREEE (reference sequence). The junction had 6 bases not matched to a gene; V was cut back by 4 bases and J by 4 bases.

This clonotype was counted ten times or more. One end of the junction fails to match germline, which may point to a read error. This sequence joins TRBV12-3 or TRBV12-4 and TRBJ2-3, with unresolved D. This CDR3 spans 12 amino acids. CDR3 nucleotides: TGCGCCAGCAGTCGGCTGGCAGATACGCAGTATTTT. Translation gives CASSRLADTQYF.

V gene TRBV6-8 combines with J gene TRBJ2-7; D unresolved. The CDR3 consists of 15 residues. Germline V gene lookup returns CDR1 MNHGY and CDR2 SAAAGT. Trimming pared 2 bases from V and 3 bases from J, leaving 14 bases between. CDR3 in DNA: TGTGCCAGCAGTTACGATCCTACCCGGGTCTACGAGCAGTACTTC. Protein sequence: CASSYDPTRVYEQYF.

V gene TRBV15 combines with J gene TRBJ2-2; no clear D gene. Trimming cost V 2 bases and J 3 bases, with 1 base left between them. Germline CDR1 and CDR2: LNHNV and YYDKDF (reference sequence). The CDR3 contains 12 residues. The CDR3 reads CATSRHTGELFF. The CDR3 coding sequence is TGTGCCACCAGCAGACACACCGGGGAGCTGTTTTTT.

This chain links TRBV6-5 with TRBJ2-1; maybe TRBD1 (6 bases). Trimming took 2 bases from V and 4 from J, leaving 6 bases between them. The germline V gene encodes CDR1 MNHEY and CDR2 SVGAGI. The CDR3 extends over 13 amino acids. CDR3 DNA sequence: TGTGCCAGCAGTTACACAGGGTACAATGAGCAGTTCTTC. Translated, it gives CASSYTGYNEQFF.

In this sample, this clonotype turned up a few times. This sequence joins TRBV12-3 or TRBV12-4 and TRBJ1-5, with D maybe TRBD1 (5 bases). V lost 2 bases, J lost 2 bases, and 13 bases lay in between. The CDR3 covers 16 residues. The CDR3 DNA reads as TGTGCCAGCAGTTTAAGCAGGGTAGGAGGCAATCAGCCCCAGCATTTT. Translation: CASSLSRVGGNQPQHF.

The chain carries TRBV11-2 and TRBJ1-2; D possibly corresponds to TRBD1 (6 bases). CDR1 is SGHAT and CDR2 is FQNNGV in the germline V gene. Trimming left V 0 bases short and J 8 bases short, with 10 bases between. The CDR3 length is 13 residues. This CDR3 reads CASSLEGAGGYTF. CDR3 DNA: TGTGCCAGCAGCTTAGAGGGGGCAGGAGGCTACACCTTC.

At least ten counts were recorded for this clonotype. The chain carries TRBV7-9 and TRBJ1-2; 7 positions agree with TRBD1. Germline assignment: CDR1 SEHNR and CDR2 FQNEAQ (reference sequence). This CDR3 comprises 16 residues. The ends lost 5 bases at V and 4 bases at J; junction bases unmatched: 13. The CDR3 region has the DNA TGTGCCAGCAGCCCGAGGACAGGCCGGATCGTCTATGGCTACACCTTC. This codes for CASSPRTGRIVYGYTF.

The CDR3 DNA is TGTGCCAGCAGTTACGAAAGTAGCGGGGACGGGGAGCTGTTTTTT. It yields the protein CASSYESSGDGELFF. This chain uses TRBV6-8 with TRBJ2-2, with 8 bases lining up with TRBD2. The V and J ends lost 2 bases and 7 bases, in that order; junction bases with no gene match: 6. The CDR3 consists of 15 residues. The germline V gene has CDR1 MNHGY and CDR2 SAAAGT.

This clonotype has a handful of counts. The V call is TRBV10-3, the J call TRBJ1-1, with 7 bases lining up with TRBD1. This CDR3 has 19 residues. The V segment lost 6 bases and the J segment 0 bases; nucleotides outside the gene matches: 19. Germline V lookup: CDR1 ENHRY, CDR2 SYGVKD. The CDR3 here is CAIRVGLQAVGQMNTEAFF. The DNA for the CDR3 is TGTGCCATCAGAGTGGGCCTTCAAGCGGTGGGACAGATGAACACTGAAGCTTTCTTT.

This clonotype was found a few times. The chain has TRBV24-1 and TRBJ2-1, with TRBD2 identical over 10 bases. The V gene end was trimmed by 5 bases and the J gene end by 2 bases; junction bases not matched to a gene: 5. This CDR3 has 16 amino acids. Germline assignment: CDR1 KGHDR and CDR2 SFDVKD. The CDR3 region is CATSASSGGTYNEQFF. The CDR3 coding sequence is TGTGCCACCAGTGCCAGTAGCGGGGGGACCTACAATGAGCAGTTCTTC.

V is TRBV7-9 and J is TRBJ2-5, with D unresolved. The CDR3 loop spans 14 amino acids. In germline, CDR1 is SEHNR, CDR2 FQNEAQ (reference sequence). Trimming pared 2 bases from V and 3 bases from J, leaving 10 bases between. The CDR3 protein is CASSLKIREETQYF. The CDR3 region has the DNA TGTGCCAGCAGCTTAAAGATACGGGAAGAGACCCAGTACTTC. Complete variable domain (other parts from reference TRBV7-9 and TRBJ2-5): DTGVSQNPRHKITKRGQNVTFRCDPISEHNRLYWYRQTLGQGPEFLTYFQNEAQLEKSRLLSDRFSAERPKGSFSTLEIQRTEQGDSAMYLCASSLKIREETQYFGPGTRLLVL.

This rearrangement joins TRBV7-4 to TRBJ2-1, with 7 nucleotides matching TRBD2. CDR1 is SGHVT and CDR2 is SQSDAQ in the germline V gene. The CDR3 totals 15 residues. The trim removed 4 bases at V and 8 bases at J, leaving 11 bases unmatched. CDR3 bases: TGTGCCAGCAGCTCTTGGGGCGGGGGTTATGATGAGCAGTTCTTC. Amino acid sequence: CASSSWGGGYDEQFF.

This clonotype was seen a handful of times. CDR3 sequence (DNA): TGCGCCAGCAGCCAAGTGAAAGACTATGGCTACACCTTC. As protein: CASSQVKDYGYTF. V gene TRBV4-1 combines with J gene TRBJ1-2; D is unclear. The V end was cut by 1 base, the J end by 3 bases, with 6 bases between. The CDR3 covers 13 residues. Germline assignment: CDR1 MGHRA and CDR2 YSYEKL.

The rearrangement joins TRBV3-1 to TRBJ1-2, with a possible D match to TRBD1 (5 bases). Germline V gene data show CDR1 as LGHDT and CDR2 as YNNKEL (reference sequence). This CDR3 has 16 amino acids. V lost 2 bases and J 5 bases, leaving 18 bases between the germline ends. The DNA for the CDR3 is TGTGCCAGCAGCCAACAAGGGGAGATTCCCATTTATGGCTACACCTTC. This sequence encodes CASSQQGEIPIYGYTF.

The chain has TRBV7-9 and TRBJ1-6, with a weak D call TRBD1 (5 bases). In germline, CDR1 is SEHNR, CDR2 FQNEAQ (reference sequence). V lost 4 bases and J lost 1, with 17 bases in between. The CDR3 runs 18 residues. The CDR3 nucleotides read TGTGCCAGCAGCTCCTCGGGGGTGAGGGATTCCTATAATTCACCCCTCCACTTT. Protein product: CASSSSGVRDSYNSPLHF.

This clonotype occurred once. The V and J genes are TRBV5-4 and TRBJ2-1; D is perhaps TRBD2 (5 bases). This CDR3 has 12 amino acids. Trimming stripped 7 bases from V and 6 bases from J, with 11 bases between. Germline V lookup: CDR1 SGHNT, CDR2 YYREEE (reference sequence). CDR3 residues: CASPDGSNEQFF. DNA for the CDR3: TGTGCCAGCCCAGATGGGAGCAATGAGCAGTTCTTC.